This TCR beta chain was recorded in a study of identical twins. This clonotype has at least ten counts. This CDR3 has 17 amino acids. V lost 6 bases to trimming and J lost 4 bases; unmatched junction nucleotides: 13. From germline, CDR1 is MNHEY and CDR2 SVGEGT. Template switching added a universal primer binding site, and final cDNA carried unique molecular identifiers. TCRdb independently ran MiXCR on the 5' RACE reads; one entry per CDR3 protein. This table has hundreds of thousands of distinct CDR3 sequences, roughly 6.2% appearing once. This receptor was identified in a young man in good health. The chain is built from TRBV6-2 or TRBV6-3 and TRBJ1-5; 9 bases are a match to TRBD1. Material: naive T cells sorted from blood. CDR3 DNA: TGTGCCAGCAGGAAATTTATCGACAGGGGGATTAATCAGCCCCAGCATTTT. The encoded protein is CASRKFIDRGINQPQHF.